Below, one T cell receptor (beta chain) is given with its context. This clonotype was detected ten times or more. The antigen it binds to is not known. No clone much larger than this one lies a single base away; base qualities are absent. Library construction relied on RT-PCR. Sequencing was carried out with an Illumina HiSeq 2500. TCRdb itself trimmed the public reads at Q25 with fastp, ran MiXCR and retained productive beta chains. Duplicate CDR3 protein sequences are folded into a single record with the most common DNA and genes. Within this sample are about 700,000 distinct CDR3 sequences, with about 15% of them counted one time only. Of the sample, 6% to 7% is held by the ten largest clones. The sample originates from a study of response to subunit inactivated influenza vaccine (dated by TCRdb to 2017 to 2018). As for the study more broadly: The study used deep quantitative T cell receptor repertoire profiling to track responses to a trivalent subunit inactivated influenza vaccine.

Overall study results and their limits: The authors proposed that each seasonal influenza vaccination may bring in only a limited number of new T cells.

The CDR3 goes from the cysteine to the phenylalanine over 16 residues. Of the read, only the CDR3 DNA is kept; its 48 bases are in frame from base 1. Trimming costs V 0 bases and J 4 bases, and their ends lie 15 bases apart. The germline V gene gives CDR1 as ENHRY and CDR2 as SYGVKD. The sample consisted of PBMCs from blood, taken 14 days before vaccination. The chain uses TRBV10-3 and TRBJ1-2; a tentative D match to TRBD1 spans 6 bases. The TCR sequence derives from a man aged 50 to 59 who received an inactivated influenza vaccine. Donor details come from another sample of the same person, matched by shared clones. This receptor has the CDR3 CAISESWGQGGYGYTF. The nucleotides are TGTGCCATCAGTGAGTCTTGGGGGCAGGGCGGCTATGGCTACACCTTC.